The TCR beta chain described here comes from a study of beta chain features in type 1 diabetes. Findings and caveats of the study: Naive, central memory and Treg TCRB repertoires seemed to resemble each other more closely in patients than they did in healthy donors. A PCR bias possibly favoring shorter templates would apply equally to patients and controls.

This clone has just a few counts. Its specificity is unknown. One heparinised blood draw averaging about 116 mL was given by each donor. Sorted populations were all over 98% pure. Of the isolated RNA, all was reverse transcribed, and so the sequenced material was expressed TCRB transcripts. Method: immunoSEQ multiplex PCR; TCRdb's copy keeps in-frame clones and lacks some. Among under 950,000 clones listed, roughly 15% were seen once. J gave up 11 bases and V 5 bases, and 9 bases lay outside the gene matches. There are 13 residues in the CDR3. Germline CDR1 SGHVS, CDR2 FQNEAQ. This chain links TRBV7-8 with TRBJ2-7; 10 bases agree with TRBD2. This receptor was obtained from a woman aged 18-30 years in good health. The specimen sequenced was naive CD4+ T cells from blood. The CDR3 protein is CASSPRGSGRKYF. The CDR3 DNA reads as TGTGCCAGCAGCCCCCGGGGTAGCGGGAGGAAGTACTTC.